These 8 T cell receptor beta chains were all obtained from the same sample, sequenced in a study of blood T cell repertoires in COVID-19. The table came from immunoSEQ multiplex PCR; TCRdb's copy has only in-frame clones and leaves some out. The table has around 200,000 clones, about 91% seen once. The specimen was PBMCs or T cells enriched from blood (not recorded which). The origin of the receptors is a woman in her late teens or twenties who had recovered from COVID-19.

J is TRBJ1-5 and V is TRBV5-6, with a possible D match to TRBD1 (5 bases). Germline V gene data show CDR1 as SGHDT and CDR2 as YYEEEE. The CDR3 covers 17 residues. V dropped 4 bases and J dropped 0 bases, with 17 bases sitting between them. The CDR3 loop is CASSQQVPDHSNQPQHF. The DNA for the CDR3 is TGTGCCAGCAGCCAACAGGTACCCGATCATAGCAATCAGCCCCAGCATTTT.

This chain uses TRBV11-2 with TRBJ2-1; D might be TRBD2 (6 bases). CDR3 length equals 18 residues. V shed 2 bases and J shed 5 bases, with 22 bases lying between them. Germline CDR1 and CDR2: SGHAT and FQNNGV. The CDR3 spells CASSLKDYLTEYHNEQFF. DNA for the CDR3: TGTGCCAGCAGCTTAAAGGACTACCTCACGGAGTACCACAATGAGCAGTTCTTC. Using reference TRBV11-2 and TRBJ2-1 for the parts outside the CDR3, the full variable domain is EAGVAQSPRYKIIEKRQSVAFWCNPISGHATLYWYQQILGQGPKLLIQFQNNGVVDDSQLPKDRFSAERLKGVDSTLKIQPAKLEDSAVYLCASSLKDYLTEYHNEQFFGPGTRLTVL.

The sample holds one count of this clone. The rearrangement links TRBV28 to TRBJ1-4; D is unresolved. Looked up from germline, CDR1 is MDHEN and CDR2 is SYDVKM. V was clipped by 3 bases and J by 11 bases, with 13 bases between them. The CDR3 sequence is 13 residues long. In DNA form, the CDR3 reads TGTGCCAGCAGTTTTTGGAGGGTAGGGAAACTGTTTTTT. Translated: CASSFWRVGKLFF.

The CDR3 sequence is CASSLGLAGAFFF. The CDR3 DNA sequence: TGTGCCAGCAGCCTGGGACTAGCGGGAGCTTTTTTCTTC. V is TRBV7-9 and J is TRBJ2-1; TRBD2 aligns across 14 bases. The CDR3 extends over 13 amino acids. Germline V gene lookup returns CDR1 SEHNR and CDR2 FQNEAQ (reference sequence). The junction had 7 bases not matched to a gene; V was cut back by 5 bases and J by 16 bases.

The chain combines TRBV7-9 with TRBJ1-2; D possibly corresponds to TRBD1 (5 bases). The CDR3 is made up of 15 amino acids. V was cut by 1 base and J by 3 bases, with 12 bases left in between. Germline CDR1 SEHNR, CDR2 FQNEAQ (reference sequence). CDR3 sequence reads: CASSLGQRPYYGYTF. For the CDR3, the DNA is TGTGCCAGCAGCTTAGGACAGAGACCGTACTATGGCTACACCTTC.

This clone was seen a handful of times. The chain carries TRBV30 and TRBJ1-5; no clear D gene. The germline CDR1 and CDR2 sequences are GTSNPN and SVGIG (reference sequence). The CDR3 consists of 13 residues. Trimming removed 1 base from V and 5 bases from J, with 9 bases in between. The CDR3 bases are TGTGCCTGGAGTGGGAGGGAGGATCAGCCCCAGCATTTT. Its protein product is CAWSGREDQPQHF.

V is TRBV9 and J is TRBJ2-3, with TRBD2 identical over 8 bases. CDR1 and CDR2 from the germline V gene are SGDLS and YYNGEE. The J segment lost 3 bases and the V segment lost 1 base, leaving 4 bases of the junction unmatched. This CDR3 region has 15 residues. Written as DNA, the CDR3 is TGTGCCAGCAGCGTATCGGGAGGGGAGACAGATACGCAGTATTTT. Its translation: CASSVSGGETDTQYF.

The chain's CDR3 is CSASAGSGSYEQYF. For the CDR3, the DNA is TGCAGTGCTAGTGCCGGCAGCGGGAGTTACGAGCAGTACTTC. This chain links TRBV20-1 with TRBJ2-7; the match to TRBD2 covers 8 bases. The ends lost 3 bases at V and 4 bases at J; junction bases unmatched: 8. The length of the CDR3 is 14 residues. In germline, CDR1 is DFQATT, CDR2 SNEGSKA (reference sequence).